The 23 T cell receptor beta chains below all came from one sample that was sequenced in a study of graft-versus-host responses after intestinal transplantation. The data were produced by immunoSEQ multiplex PCR, yet TCRdb's version contains in-frame clones alone and is incomplete. The sample consists of some 88,000 clones, 85% to 95% of them appearing once. These TCRs' antigens remain unknown. The sequenced sample was unstimulated CD8+ T cells sorted from spleen or lymph node cells, obtained before intestinal transplant. These receptor sequences come from a human donor who received an intestinal transplant.

DNA for the CDR3: TGTGCCAGCAGCTTACTCGGGGGGAATTCACCCCTCCACTTT. As protein: CASSLLGGNSPLHF. The V and J genes are TRBV7-2 and TRBJ1-6, with D perhaps TRBD1 (5 bases). With 2 bases removed from V and 7 bases from J, the gap between germline ends came to 9 bases. Germline CDR1 reads SGHTA; CDR2 reads FQGNSA. CDR3 size: 14 residues.

The gene calls are TRBV6-5 and TRBJ1-1, with no clear D. The CDR3 extends over 15 amino acids. With 2 bases removed from V and 1 base from J, the gap between germline ends came to 11 bases. Germline CDR1 reads MNHEY; CDR2 reads SVGAGI. DNA for the CDR3: TGTGCCAGCAGTTACACCAACGGAGGGAACACTGAAGCTTTCTTT. It encodes CASSYTNGGNTEAFF.

The chain couples TRBV11-2 to TRBJ2-7; perhaps TRBD1 as D (7 bases). This CDR3 has 17 amino acids. Per germline, CDR1 SGHAT and CDR2 FQNNGV. V lost 1 base and J 2 bases, leaving 18 bases between the germline ends. The CDR3 region has the DNA TGTGCCAGCAGCTTAGGGTATGGAGGGGGCTTTACCTACGAGCAGTACTTC. Its protein product is CASSLGYGGGFTYEQYF.

This CDR3 reads CASSLDGGWVEQFF. The CDR3, as DNA: TGTGCCAGCAGCTTAGACGGGGGGTGGGTTGAGCAGTTCTTC. This chain joins TRBV11-2 and TRBJ2-1, with 7 nucleotides matching TRBD2. Trimming cost V 0 bases and J 9 bases; bases outside gene matches: 5. Germline V gene sequence: CDR1 SGHAT, CDR2 FQNNGV. There are 14 residues in the CDR3.

The rearrangement joins TRBV6-6 to TRBJ2-7, with D possibly being TRBD1 (5 bases). Germline-derived CDR1 and CDR2 are MNHNY and SVGAGI (reference sequence). This CDR3 has 13 amino acids. Trimming stripped 6 bases from V and 5 bases from J, with 14 bases between. This CDR3 is CASSFKGLHEQYF. The CDR3 coding sequence is TGTGCCAGCAGCTTTAAGGGGCTCCACGAGCAGTACTTC.

The J gene is TRBJ1-1, the V gene TRBV9, with D unclear. The V end lost 1 base, the J end lost 1 base, and 14 bases lay between the germline ends. The CDR3 loop spans 16 amino acids. Germline CDR1 and CDR2: SGDLS and YYNGEE. Here the CDR3 reads CASSVFNRGGNTEAFF. The CDR3 region has the DNA TGTGCCAGCAGCGTATTTAATCGTGGAGGGAACACTGAAGCTTTCTTT.

V and J are TRBV4-3 and TRBJ2-1; 8 bases match TRBD1. The V and J ends lost 1 base and 1 base, in that order; junction bases with no gene match: 0. The CDR3 covers 15 residues. Germline CDR1 reads LGHNA; CDR2 reads YSLEER. This CDR3 is CASSQGTGSYNEQFF. CDR3 coding DNA: TGCGCCAGCAGCCAAGGGACAGGGTCCTACAATGAGCAGTTCTTC.

The rearrangement uses TRBV5-1 and TRBJ2-7; TRBD1 is a possible D gene (5 bases). Germline V CDR1 and CDR2: SGHRS, YFSETQ. Trimming pared 5 bases from V and 0 bases from J, leaving 9 bases between. The CDR3 loop spans 13 amino acids. CDR3 protein: CASSPDSSYEQYF. The CDR3 DNA is TGCGCCAGCAGTCCTGACAGCTCCTACGAGCAGTACTTC.

This chain uses TRBV7-2 with TRBJ1-2; 10 bases match TRBD1. The CDR3 runs 15 residues. J was trimmed by 4 bases and V by 5 bases; bases with no gene match: 7. From germline, CDR1 is SGHTA and CDR2 FQGNSA. CDR3: CASSPLTGGGYGYTF. DNA of the CDR3: TGTGCCAGCAGCCCGTTGACAGGGGGCGGCTATGGCTACACCTTC.

The V gene is TRBV6-1, the J gene TRBJ2-7, with 8 positions matching TRBD2. The CDR3 runs 16 residues. Unmatched junction bases numbered 6, after V lost 0 bases and J lost 2 bases. Per germline, CDR1 MNHNS and CDR2 SASEGT. The CDR3 is CASSEAGPAGAYEQYF. In DNA, the CDR3 is TGTGCCAGCAGTGAAGCCGGACCAGCGGGGGCCTACGAGCAGTACTTC.

The chain carries TRBV7-2 and TRBJ2-5; weak D call: TRBD2 (7 bases). The J call is in doubt because the DNA end fits TRBJ2-7 better. Germline V lookup: CDR1 SGHTA, CDR2 FQGNSA. CDR3 length: 15 amino acids. CDR3 loop: CASSLDLGGADEQYF. The CDR3 coding sequence is TGTGCCAGCAGCTTAGATTTGGGGGGGGCCGACGAGCAGTACTTC.

The rearrangement joins TRBV5-6 to TRBJ2-1; D not certain. CDR3 length: 12 residues. Germline CDR1 SGHDT, CDR2 YYEEEE. V was pared by 4 bases and J by 4 bases, with 6 bases between. CDR3 nucleotide sequence: TGTGCCAGCAGCCAACAGTACAATGAGCAGTTCTTC. Amino acid sequence: CASSQQYNEQFF.

This chain uses TRBV7-6 with TRBJ1-6, with D possibly matching TRBD1 (6 bases). CDR3 size: 13 residues. Germline lookup yields CDR1 SGHVS and CDR2 FNYEAQ. V was trimmed by 3 bases and J by 7 bases, leaving 7 bases between them. The chain's CDR3 is CASSLGQNSPLHF. The CDR3 nucleotides are TGTGCCAGCAGCTTGGGACAAAATTCACCCCTCCACTTT.

The CDR3, as DNA: TGTGCCTGTCCAGGCAGTAACACAGATACGCAGTATTTT. Its translation: CACPGSNTDTQYF. The chain employs TRBV30 and TRBJ2-3; D remains ambiguous. The V gene's germline CDR1 is GTSNPN and CDR2 SVGIG (reference sequence). The CDR3 loop spans 13 amino acids. V gave up 6 bases and J gave up 2 bases, with 12 bases separating them.

V and J are TRBV11-2 and TRBJ2-7; TRBD1 aligns across 8 bases. Per germline, CDR1 SGHAT and CDR2 FQNNGV. V lost 5 bases, J lost 3 bases, and 12 bases stayed unmatched. The CDR3 covers 16 residues. The CDR3 loop reads CASSPWRQGNYYEQYF. DNA of the CDR3: TGTGCCAGCAGCCCGTGGCGACAGGGGAACTACTACGAGCAGTACTTC.

The rearrangement links TRBV15 to TRBJ2-1; TRBD2 agrees at 8 bases. V lost 3 bases and J lost 4; bases outside the gene matches: 11. CDR1 LNHNV and CDR2 YYDKDF come from the germline V gene (reference sequence). The CDR3 sequence is 17 residues long. This chain's CDR3 is CATSREIAGMLYNEQFF. DNA of the CDR3: TGTGCCACCAGCAGGGAAATAGCGGGGATGCTATACAATGAGCAGTTCTTC.

DNA for the CDR3: TGTGCCAGCAGCCCACACGGGGGACAGGGCTACGAGCAGTACTTC. Encoded protein: CASSPHGGQGYEQYF. The chain links TRBV7-6 to TRBJ2-7, with 9 bases identical to TRBD1. Germline loops: CDR1 SGHVS, CDR2 FNYEAQ. J gave up 3 bases and V 5 bases, and 8 bases lay outside the gene matches. The CDR3 length is 15 residues.

V gene TRBV19 combines with J gene TRBJ1-6, with D unclear. CDR3 length: 15 residues. Germline CDR1 and CDR2: LNHDA and SQIVND (reference sequence). Trimming stripped 6 bases from V and 0 bases from J, with 9 bases between. The CDR3 bases are TGTGCCAGTAGCGACCGGAGCTCCTATAATTCACCCCTCCACTTT. As protein: CASSDRSSYNSPLHF.

The CDR3: CASIGQVSTEAFF. The CDR3 bases are TGTGCCAGTATCGGACAGGTTAGCACTGAAGCTTTCTTT. The chain joins TRBV19 to TRBJ1-1; 7 nucleotides line up with TRBD1. J gave up 4 bases and V 7 bases, and 6 bases lay outside the gene matches. This CDR3 spans 13 amino acids. The V gene's germline CDR1 is LNHDA and CDR2 SQIVND (reference sequence). Full variable domain (outside the CDR3, taken from reference TRBV19 and TRBJ1-1): DGGITQSPKYLFRKEGQNVTLSCEQNLNHDAMYWYRQDPGQGLRLIYYSQIVNDFQKGDIAEGYSVSREKKESFPLTVTSAQKNPTAFYLCASIGQVSTEAFFGQGTRLTVV.

The genes are TRBV5-8 and TRBJ2-7; 8 bases fit TRBD1. Unmatched junction bases numbered 10, after V lost 2 bases and J lost 3 bases. Germline V lookup: CDR1 SGHTS, CDR2 YDEGEE. This CDR3 is 16 amino acids long. Here the CDR3 DNA reads TGTGCCAGCAGCTTTTCCGGGGCGACAGGGGACTACGAGCAGTACTTC. This codes for CASSFSGATGDYEQYF. Together with reference TRBV5-8 and TRBJ2-7, the CDR3 gives the full variable domain: EAGVTQSPTHLIKTRGQQATLRCSPISGHTSVYWYQQALGLGLQFLLWYDEGEERNRGNFPPRFSGRQFPNYSSELNVNALELEDSALYLCASSFSGATGDYEQYFGPGTRLTVT.

The chain uses TRBV29-1 and TRBJ1-2; tentatively, D is TRBD1 (5 bases). Per germline, CDR1 SQVTM and CDR2 ANQGSEA. V was trimmed by 7 bases and J by 2 bases, leaving 14 bases between them. The CDR3 is 13 amino acids. The CDR3 nucleotides read TGCAGCGCCGACGAGACAGCGAACTATGGCTACACCTTC. It is translated as CSADETANYGYTF.

This clone was recorded only once. The chain has TRBV4-1 and TRBJ2-2; D may be TRBD2 (6 bases). The V end was cut by 4 bases, the J end by 5 bases, with 17 bases between. The CDR3 has 16 amino acids. CDR1 and CDR2 (germline): MGHRA, YSYEKL. The CDR3 spells CASSLDGGLNTGELFF. The CDR3 bases are TGCGCCAGCAGCCTCGATGGAGGACTAAATACCGGGGAGCTGTTTTTT.

The chain uses TRBV4-3 and TRBJ2-1; possible D gene TRBD1, 5 bases. V lost 1 base, J lost 0 bases, and 10 bases lay in between. The CDR3 has 16 residues. Germline CDR1 reads LGHNA; CDR2 reads YSLEER. CDR3 bases: TGCGCCAGCAGCCAAGGGGGCGGAAGCTCCTACAATGAGCAGTTCTTC. Amino acid sequence: CASSQGGGSSYNEQFF.